The T cell receptor beta chain under discussion was sequenced for a study of control samples from healthy donors and cancer patients. Sequencing used immunoSEQ multiplex PCR; TCRdb keeps in-frame clones, though not all of them. The repertoire includes roughly 160,000 clones, 88% of them detected once, and approximately 4.9% sits in the top ten. The V gene lost 5 bases and the J gene lost 1 base, with 21 bases spanning the gap. Germline loops: CDR1 LNHDA, CDR2 SQIVND (reference sequence). This CDR3 comprises 18 residues. This sequence joins TRBV19 and TRBJ1-5; D is possibly TRBD1 (6 bases). The clonotype originates from a woman younger than 45 in good health. Material for sequencing was blood. The CDR3 DNA follows: TGTGCCAGTAGTTCCCTGATGGGGGGCGCGTGGAGCAATCAGCCCCAGCATTTT. It specifies CASSSLMGGAWSNQPQHF.